This T cell receptor beta chain was profiled in a study of T-cell reconstitution after alpha-beta-depleted transplantation in children. Trimming left V 2 bases short and J 0 bases short, with 9 bases between. The germline gives CDR1 SGDLS, CDR2 YYNGEE. The CDR3 runs to 15 residues. Molecular barcoding with unique molecular identifiers was used for the TCRbeta library. Each CDR3 protein gets one entry after TCRdb re-called the PCR reads with MiXCR. The sample holds 500,000 to 650,000 distinct CDR3 sequences, roughly 13% seen once. Study observations and caveats: Some patients owed their high day-60 TCRbeta diversity to surviving recipient T cells and thymic progenitors.

Many counts were recorded for this clonotype. What it recognizes is unknown. The clonotype comes from a male patient between 5 and 17 years old who had a stem cell transplant for acute myeloid leukemia, so the T cells may come from the graft donor. The chain uses TRBV9 and TRBJ2-1, with D uncertain. The sequenced sample was PBMCs, mostly from graft donor cells, obtained 360 days after TCRalphabeta/CD19-depleted stem cell transplant. The CDR3 protein is CASSVSVSSYNEQFF. The CDR3 DNA follows: TGTGCCAGCAGCGTTTCGGTGAGCTCCTACAATGAGCAGTTCTTC.